This entry features one T cell receptor beta chain sequence. The data derive from a study of identical twins. With template switching, a universal primer site was added, and the cDNA carried unique molecular identifiers. MiXCR was run by TCRdb on the 5' RACE reads, yielding one entry per CDR3 protein. The data contain under 300,000 distinct CDR3 sequences, over 13% of them singletons. Trimming removed 3 bases at V and 11 bases at J, with 10 bases between. CDR3 size: 10 residues. Looked up from germline, CDR1 is DFQATT and CDR2 is SNEGSKA (reference sequence). This rearrangement joins TRBV20-1 to TRBJ1-1, with D uncertain. The sequence came from a woman under 30 in good health. The sample taken for sequencing was memory (CD45RO+) T cells sorted from blood. This CDR3 reads CSASGFKAFF. The CDR3 DNA follows: TGCAGTGCTAGTGGGTTCAAGGCTTTCTTT.